This TCR beta chain was sequenced in a study of shared clonotypes between healthy human individuals. Study outcomes and limitations: Clonotypes not shared had lower generation probabilities than those common to all four donors.

Here immunoSEQ multiplex PCR was the method, and the copy in TCRdb shows in-frame clones only, minus some. Here the sample spans approximately 2,000,000 clones, 93% being singletons. Positive CCR7 selection of CD45RO-negative cells yielded the naive CD8 cells, and terminally differentiated effector memory CD45RA+ cells were excluded. All donors were healthy HIV-negative adults lacking recent acute infections or vaccinations. Among the donors, all were Caucasian adults who lived in Nashville, Tennessee. The length of the CDR3 is 13 residues. With 6 bases removed from V and 3 bases from J, the gap between germline ends came to 9 bases. Looked up from germline, CDR1 is MNHNY and CDR2 is SVGAGI (reference sequence). With regard to this clone: Antigen unknown.

The chain employs TRBV6-6 and TRBJ1-5; no definite D call. This TCR was sampled from a man younger than 35 in good health. Some clones in this sample may be carry-over from other donors' samples. Sequenced input: naive CD8+ T cells from PBMCs. The CDR3 sequence: CASSGLHNQPQHF. CDR3 nucleotide sequence: TGTGCCAGCAGCGGACTGCACAATCAGCCCCAGCATTTT.